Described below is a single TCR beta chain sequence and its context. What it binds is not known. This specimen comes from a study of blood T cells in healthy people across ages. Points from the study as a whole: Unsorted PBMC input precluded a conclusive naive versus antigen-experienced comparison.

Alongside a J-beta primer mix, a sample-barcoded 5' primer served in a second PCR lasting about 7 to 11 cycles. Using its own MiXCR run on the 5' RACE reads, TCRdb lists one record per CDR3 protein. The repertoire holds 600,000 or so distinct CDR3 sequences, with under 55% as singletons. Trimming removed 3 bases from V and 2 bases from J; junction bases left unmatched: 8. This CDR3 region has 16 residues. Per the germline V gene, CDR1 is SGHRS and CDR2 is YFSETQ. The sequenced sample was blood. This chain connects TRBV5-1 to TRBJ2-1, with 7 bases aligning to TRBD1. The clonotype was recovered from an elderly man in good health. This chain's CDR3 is CASSSGQVVPYNEQFF. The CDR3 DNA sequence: TGCGCCAGCAGCTCCGGACAGGTCGTTCCCTACAATGAGCAGTTCTTC.